The present T cell receptor (beta chain) was sequenced within a study of naive and memory T cell subsets. Germline CDR1 and CDR2: SEHNR and FQNEAQ (reference sequence). The CDR3 runs 15 residues. The V segment lost 3 bases and the J segment 5 bases; nucleotides outside the gene matches: 6. This clonotype was observed many times. The library had UMIs added by 3' ligation of an oligonucleotide to TCR cDNA. RNA was extracted from 2 to 2.5 ml of whole blood of healthy adults. Amplification of ligated cDNA took four PCR rounds with SP2 and nested alpha and beta constant primers. Blood and skin TCR RNA was reverse transcribed with alpha and beta constant primers. MiXCR, run by TCRdb on the 5' RACE reads, gives a single entry per CDR3 protein. The data hold 56,000 or so distinct CDR3 sequences, with 6% to 8% observed a single time.

V is TRBV7-9 and J is TRBJ1-1, with TRBD1 matching over 10 bases. The sequence came from a female donor in good health. The CDR3 DNA reads TGTGCCAGCAGCTTGTCGACAGGGGGCGTTACTGAAGCTTTCTTT. This codes for CASSLSTGGVTEAFF.